Sequencing of this T cell receptor beta chain was carried out in a study of memory CD4+ T cells and cytomegalovirus serostatus. Study background: Healthy Belgian adult donors included roughly ten CMV-positive and fewer than 25 CMV-negative people.

Study-level points and caveats: About 40% of the 164 known CMV-associated TCRbeta sequences appeared in CD4+ memory. Repertoires predicted CMV serostatus with median bootstrapped AUC of 0.95. The CMV-associated TCR signature appears largely within the CD4+ memory repertoire.

TCRdb's table, derived via immunoSEQ multiplex PCR, lists solely in-frame clones and lacks some. Altogether tens of thousands of clones are present, around 77% being singletons, with the ten largest covering almost 0.9%. V dropped 8 bases and J dropped 2 bases, with 15 bases sitting between them. The CDR3 covers 14 residues. Germline V lookup: CDR1 MNHNS, CDR2 SASEGT. This clone was detected ten times or more. The target antigen is unknown. The sort gate was single viable CD3+CD4+CD8-CD45RO+ cells for memory CD4+ T cells. Specimen: memory CD4+ T cells from blood. The chain recombines TRBV6-1 with TRBJ1-1; D call uncertain. This receptor was taken from an adult in good health and CMV-seronegative. The CDR3 spells CASHLTLVNTEAFF. The CDR3 coding sequence is TGTGCCAGCCACCTGACACTCGTAAACACTGAAGCTTTCTTT.